These 20 T cell receptor beta chains share one sample of origin, sequenced in a study of shared clonotypes between healthy human individuals. Only in-frame clones appear in the TCRdb table, and some are missing; sequencing was by immunoSEQ multiplex PCR. The sample has 2 million to 2.5 million clones; 93% are singletons. What was sequenced was naive CD4+ T cells from PBMCs. Subset here: CD45RA+ positively selected. The source of these receptors is a man younger than 30 in good health. Some clones in this sample may be carry-over from other donors' samples.

The chain couples TRBV7-3 to TRBJ2-1; 14 bases match TRBD2. CDR1 and CDR2 from the germline V gene are SGHTA and FQGTGA. CDR3 length equals 15 residues. The J segment lost 12 bases and the V segment lost 4 bases, leaving 8 bases of the junction unmatched. As DNA, the CDR3 is TGTGCCAGCAGCTCCTCGGGACTAGCGGGAGTAGGGCAGTTCTTC. Translating it yields CASSSSGLAGVGQFF. The whole variable domain, filled in from reference TRBV7-3 and TRBJ2-1, reads GAGVSQTPSNKVTEKGKYVELRCDPISGHTALYWYRQSLGQGPEFLIYFQGTGAADDSGLPNDRFFAVRPEGSVSTLKIQRTERGDSAVYLCASSSSGLAGVGQFFGPGTRLTVL.

The chain uses TRBV5-4 and TRBJ1-2; D gene ambiguous. Germline V gives CDR1 SGHNT, CDR2 YYREEE (reference sequence). CDR3 length: 15 amino acids. Trimming took off 5 bases at V and 4 bases at J, with 18 bases between the two ends. CDR3 residues: CASRSFLGGLYGYTF. As DNA, the CDR3 is TGTGCCAGCAGATCATTTCTCGGTGGGCTCTATGGCTACACCTTC.

This clone came up a few times. V gene TRBV30 combines with J gene TRBJ1-1; no reliable D call. CDR1 is GTSNPN, CDR2 SVGIG, per germline (reference sequence). Between the trimmed V and J ends, which lost 4 bases and 1 base, there was a span of 10 bases. The CDR3 runs 13 residues. The CDR3 sequence: CAWTGQPNTEAFF. DNA for the CDR3: TGTGCCTGGACCGGCCAGCCGAACACTGAAGCTTTCTTT.

The DNA for the CDR3 is TGTGCCAGCAGCTTAGTTCCTAGCGGGAGAAGAGACATTCAGTACTTC. It is translated as CASSLVPSGRRDIQYF. V usage is TRBV7-9 and J usage is TRBJ2-4, with 10 bases lining up with TRBD2. This CDR3 is built from 16 residues. J was trimmed by 8 bases and V by 1 base; bases with no gene match: 8. CDR1 is SEHNR and CDR2 is FQNEAQ in the germline V gene (reference sequence).

The gene calls are TRBV11-1 and TRBJ2-7; 10 bases match TRBD1. V shed 6 bases and J 1 base; nucleotides not matched to a gene: 6. CDR1 and CDR2 (germline): SGHAT, FQDESV (reference sequence). The CDR3 is made up of 15 amino acids. The CDR3 sequence is CASSQPGQGSYEQYF. CDR3 bases: TGTGCCAGCAGTCAACCGGGACAGGGGTCCTACGAGCAGTACTTC.

This clone was detected only once. The chain is built from TRBV28 and TRBJ2-3; TRBD2 is a possible D gene (6 bases). Germline assignment: CDR1 MDHEN and CDR2 SYDVKM. V was cut by 2 bases and J by 0 bases, with 12 bases left in between. The CDR3 runs 16 residues. Written as DNA, the CDR3 is TGTGCCAGCAGTTTAGGCGGGGCGCGAAGCACAGATACGCAGTATTTT. Its protein is CASSLGGARSTDTQYF.

The J gene is TRBJ2-3, the V gene TRBV7-2, with 9 bases matching TRBD2. V was clipped by 2 bases and J by 4 bases; unmatched bases: 7. CDR1 is SGHTA, CDR2 FQGNSA, per germline. The CDR3 is made up of 16 amino acids. In nucleotides, the CDR3 is TGTGCCAGCAGCTTATCAGGCGGGAGGGGGGCAGATACGCAGTATTTT. Translated: CASSLSGGRGADTQYF.

This chain uses TRBV28 with TRBJ2-7, with D unresolved. The CDR3 loop spans 18 amino acids. Trimming removed 5 bases from V and 0 bases from J, with 23 bases in between. CDR1 MDHEN and CDR2 SYDVKM come from the germline V gene. The CDR3 spells CASSATPGFPRSSYEQYF. The CDR3, as DNA: TGTGCCAGCAGTGCCACCCCCGGTTTTCCCAGGAGCTCCTACGAGCAGTACTTC.

The CDR3 nucleotides read TGTGCCAGTAGTGTAAGTGGGCCCTACAATGAGCAGTTCTTC. Amino acids: CASSVSGPYNEQFF. The chain is built from TRBV19 and TRBJ2-1; the D is unclear. The CDR3 spans 14 residues. Trimming left V 5 bases short and J 2 bases short, with 10 bases between. The germline CDR1 and CDR2 sequences are LNHDA and SQIVND (reference sequence). Full variable domain (missing parts from reference TRBV19 and TRBJ2-1): DGGITQSPKYLFRKEGQNVTLSCEQNLNHDAMYWYRQDPGQGLRLIYYSQIVNDFQKGDIAEGYSVSREKKESFPLTVTSAQKNPTAFYLCASSVSGPYNEQFFGPGTRLTVL.

The rearrangement links TRBV28 to TRBJ2-6, with a weak D call TRBD2 (5 bases). This CDR3 spans 15 amino acids. Trimming took 3 bases from V and 2 from J, leaving 8 bases between them. CDR1 is MDHEN and CDR2 is SYDVKM in the germline V gene. The CDR3 reads CASSFAGTGANVLTF. The CDR3 bases are TGTGCCAGCAGTTTTGCGGGCACTGGGGCCAACGTCCTGACTTTC.

The chain carries TRBV12-5 and TRBJ2-1; 9 nucleotides match TRBD1. V was pared by 5 bases and J by 3 bases, with 5 bases of the junction left unmatched. Germline V gene lookup returns CDR1 LGHNT and CDR2 FRNRAP. This CDR3 is built from 15 residues. CDR3 nucleotides: TGTGCTAGTGGTAAGGGACAGGGATACTACAATGAGCAGTTCTTC. This sequence encodes CASGKGQGYYNEQFF.

Only one count was recorded for this clone. Other DNA sequences within the sample encode an identical CDR3. The CDR3 DNA sequence: TGTGCCAGCAGCCCCTTAGCGGGAGGGCCTTACAATGAGCAGTTCTTC. The encoded protein is CASSPLAGGPYNEQFF. The chain is built from TRBV7-3 and TRBJ2-1, with 11 bases fitting TRBD2. With 5 bases clipped from V and 4 bases from J, the junction kept 7 bases outside the gene matches. Germline loops: CDR1 SGHTA, CDR2 FQGTGA. CDR3 length: 16 residues.

The chain links TRBV10-3 to TRBJ1-1; D is perhaps TRBD1 (6 bases). V was trimmed by 6 bases and J by 1 base, leaving 12 bases between them. This CDR3 is 14 amino acids long. Per germline, CDR1 ENHRY and CDR2 SYGVKD. The CDR3 nucleotides read TGTGCCATCAGCTTGGACAGCCAGAACACTGAAGCTTTCTTT. Translation: CAISLDSQNTEAFF.

The V and J genes are TRBV7-6 and TRBJ2-7; TRBD2 matches 8 bases. J lost 4 bases, V lost 5 bases, and 10 bases had no gene match. Germline loops: CDR1 SGHVS, CDR2 FNYEAQ. This CDR3 contains 15 residues. The CDR3 DNA is TGTGCCAGCAGCCCTCAGCGGGAGAGGGATTACGAGCAGTACTTC. Encoded protein: CASSPQRERDYEQYF.

This clone was counted between two and nine times. The J gene is TRBJ2-5, the V gene TRBV19, with D perhaps TRBD1 (6 bases). Trimming cost V 6 bases and J 5 bases, with 19 bases left between them. There are 15 residues in the CDR3. The germline CDR1 and CDR2 sequences are LNHDA and SQIVND (reference sequence). The CDR3 bases are TGTGCCAGTAGCCTCGACCGTGGACAGTGGGAGACCCAGTACTTC. This translates into CASSLDRGQWETQYF. Combining the CDR3 with reference TRBV19 and TRBJ2-5 gives the whole variable domain DGGITQSPKYLFRKEGQNVTLSCEQNLNHDAMYWYRQDPGQGLRLIYYSQIVNDFQKGDIAEGYSVSREKKESFPLTVTSAQKNPTAFYLCASSLDRGQWETQYFGPGTRLLVL.

The V gene is TRBV9, the J gene TRBJ2-1; weak D call: TRBD1 (6 bases). Germline loops: CDR1 SGDLS, CDR2 YYNGEE. The CDR3 is 14 amino acids. V was clipped by 3 bases and J by 5 bases, with 12 bases between them. The CDR3 protein is CASSASQGNNEQFF. The CDR3 coding sequence is TGTGCCAGCAGCGCCTCCCAGGGGAACAATGAGCAGTTCTTC.

V usage is TRBV5-4 and J usage is TRBJ2-7, with D uncertain. The V end was cut by 4 bases, the J end by 0 bases, with 11 bases between. The V gene's germline CDR1 is SGHNT and CDR2 YYREEE (reference sequence). CDR3 length: 14 residues. The DNA for the CDR3 is TGTGCCAGCAGCACACCGACGGACTCCTACGAGCAGTACTTC. It codes for CASSTPTDSYEQYF.

The table lists this clone with a few counts. J is TRBJ1-1 and V is TRBV29-1; D call uncertain. The CDR3 loop spans 13 amino acids. Trimming took off 0 bases at V and 7 bases at J, with 12 bases between the two ends. Per germline, CDR1 SQVTM and CDR2 ANQGSEA. The CDR3 DNA reads TGCAGCGTTGAAGATCGTACGAGGGATGAAGCTTTCTTT. Residues: CSVEDRTRDEAFF. Using reference TRBV29-1 and TRBJ1-1 for the parts outside the CDR3, the full variable domain is SAVISQKPSRDICQRGTSLTIQCQVDSQVTMMFWYRQQPGQSLTLIATANQGSEATYESGFVIDKFPISRPNLTFSTLTVSNMSPEDSSIYLCSVEDRTRDEAFFGQGTRLTVV.

This sequence joins TRBV13 and TRBJ1-5; TRBD1 might be the D (6 bases). The germline CDR1 and CDR2 sequences are PRHDT and FYEKMQ (reference sequence). CDR3 length: 17 amino acids. V gave up 10 bases and J gave up 0 bases, with 22 bases separating them. This CDR3 is CATLTTGSNYSNQPQHF. The CDR3 region has the DNA TGTGCCACCCTCACGACAGGCTCCAACTATAGCAATCAGCCCCAGCATTTT.

The CDR3 DNA is TGTGCCAGCAGCCTCTATGGCTACACCTTC. Translation gives CASSLYGYTF. The genes are TRBV2 and TRBJ1-2; D is unresolved. The germline CDR1 and CDR2 sequences are SNHLY and FYNNEI. The CDR3 contains 10 residues. Deletions cut 6 bases from V and 4 bases from J, with 3 bases between.